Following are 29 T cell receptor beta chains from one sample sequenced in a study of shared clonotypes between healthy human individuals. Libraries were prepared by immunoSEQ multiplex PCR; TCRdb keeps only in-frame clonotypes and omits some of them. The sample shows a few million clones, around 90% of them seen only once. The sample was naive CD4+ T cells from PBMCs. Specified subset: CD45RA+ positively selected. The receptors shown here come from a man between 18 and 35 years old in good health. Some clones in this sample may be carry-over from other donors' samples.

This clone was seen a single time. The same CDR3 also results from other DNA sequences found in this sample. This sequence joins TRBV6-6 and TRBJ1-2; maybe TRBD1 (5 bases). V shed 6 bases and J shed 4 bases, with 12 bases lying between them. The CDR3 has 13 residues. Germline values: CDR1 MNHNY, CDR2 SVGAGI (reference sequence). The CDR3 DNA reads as TGTGCCAGCAGCCCAACGGGGCTCTATGGCTACACCTTC. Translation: CASSPTGLYGYTF.

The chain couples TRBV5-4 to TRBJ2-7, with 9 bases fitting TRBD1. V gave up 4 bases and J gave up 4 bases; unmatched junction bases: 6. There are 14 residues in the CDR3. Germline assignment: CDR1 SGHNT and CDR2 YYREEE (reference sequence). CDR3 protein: CASSPGQGFYEQYF. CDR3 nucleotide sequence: TGTGCCAGCAGCCCGGGACAGGGTTTTTACGAGCAGTACTTC.

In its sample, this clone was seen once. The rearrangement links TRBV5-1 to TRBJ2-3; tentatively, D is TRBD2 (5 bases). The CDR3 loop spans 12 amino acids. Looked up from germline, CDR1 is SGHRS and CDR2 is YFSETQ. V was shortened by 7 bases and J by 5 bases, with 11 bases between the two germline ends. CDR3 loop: CASALGVDTQYF. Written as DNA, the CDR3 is TGCGCCAGCGCCCTCGGGGTAGATACGCAGTATTTT.

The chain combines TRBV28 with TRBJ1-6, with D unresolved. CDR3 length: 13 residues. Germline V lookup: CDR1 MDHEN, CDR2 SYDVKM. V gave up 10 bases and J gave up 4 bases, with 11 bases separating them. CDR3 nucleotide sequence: TGTGCCACCCACACCCCTTATAATTCACCCCTCCACTTT. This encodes CATHTPYNSPLHF.

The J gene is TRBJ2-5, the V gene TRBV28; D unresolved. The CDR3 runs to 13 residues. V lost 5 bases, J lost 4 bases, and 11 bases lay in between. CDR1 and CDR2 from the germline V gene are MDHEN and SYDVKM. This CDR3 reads CASSPTDLETQYF. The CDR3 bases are TGTGCCAGCAGTCCCACGGATCTAGAGACCCAGTACTTC.

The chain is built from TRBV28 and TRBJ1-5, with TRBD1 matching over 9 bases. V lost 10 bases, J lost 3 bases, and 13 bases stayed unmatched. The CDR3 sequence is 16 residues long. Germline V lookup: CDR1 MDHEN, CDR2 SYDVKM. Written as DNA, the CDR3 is TGTGCCACCAAAGCTTTGACAGGGGGGACCAATCAGCCCCAGCATTTT. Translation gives CATKALTGGTNQPQHF.

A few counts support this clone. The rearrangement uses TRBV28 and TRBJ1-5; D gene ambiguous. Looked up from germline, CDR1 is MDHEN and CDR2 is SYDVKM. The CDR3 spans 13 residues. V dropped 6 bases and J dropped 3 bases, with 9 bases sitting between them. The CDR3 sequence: CASRRQLNQPQHF. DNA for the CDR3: TGTGCCAGCAGGCGGCAGCTCAATCAGCCCCAGCATTTT.

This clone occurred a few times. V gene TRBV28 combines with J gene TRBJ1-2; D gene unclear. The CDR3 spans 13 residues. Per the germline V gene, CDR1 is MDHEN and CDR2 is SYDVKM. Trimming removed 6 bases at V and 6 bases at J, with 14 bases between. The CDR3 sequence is CASRYPIIHGYTF. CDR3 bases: TGTGCCAGCAGATACCCAATAATCCATGGCTACACCTTC.

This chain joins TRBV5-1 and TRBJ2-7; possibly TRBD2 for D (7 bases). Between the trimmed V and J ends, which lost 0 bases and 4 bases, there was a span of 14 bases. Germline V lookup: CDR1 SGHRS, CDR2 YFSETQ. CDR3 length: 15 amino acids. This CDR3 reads CASSLEGGAPYEQYF. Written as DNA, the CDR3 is TGCGCCAGCAGCTTGGAAGGGGGGGCTCCATACGAGCAGTACTTC. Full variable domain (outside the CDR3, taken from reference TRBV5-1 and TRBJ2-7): KAGVTQTPRYLIKTRGQQVTLSCSPISGHRSVSWYQQTPGQGLQFLFEYFSETQRNKGNFPGRFSGRQFSNSRSEMNVSTLELGDSALYLCASSLEGGAPYEQYFGPGTRLTVT.

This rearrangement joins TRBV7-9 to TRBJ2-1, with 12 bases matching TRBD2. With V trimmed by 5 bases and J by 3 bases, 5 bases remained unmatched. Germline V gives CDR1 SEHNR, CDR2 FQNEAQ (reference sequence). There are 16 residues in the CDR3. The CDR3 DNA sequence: TGTGCCAGCAGCCCAGGACTAGCGGGGATCTACAATGAGCAGTTCTTC. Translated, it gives CASSPGLAGIYNEQFF.

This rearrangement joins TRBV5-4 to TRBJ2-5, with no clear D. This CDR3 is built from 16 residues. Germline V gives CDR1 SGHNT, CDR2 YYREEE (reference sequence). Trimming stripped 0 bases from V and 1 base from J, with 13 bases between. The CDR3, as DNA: TGTGCCAGCAGCTTGGGTGTGACACCTACCCAAGAGACCCAGTACTTC. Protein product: CASSLGVTPTQETQYF.

DNA of the CDR3: TGTGCCAGCAGGGTCTTAATGCCCTATGGCTACACCTTC. Its translation is CASRVLMPYGYTF. The V call is TRBV6-6, the J call TRBJ1-2; D is unclear. With 6 bases removed from V and 4 bases from J, the gap between germline ends came to 12 bases. This CDR3 contains 13 residues. Germline lookup yields CDR1 MNHNY and CDR2 SVGAGI (reference sequence).

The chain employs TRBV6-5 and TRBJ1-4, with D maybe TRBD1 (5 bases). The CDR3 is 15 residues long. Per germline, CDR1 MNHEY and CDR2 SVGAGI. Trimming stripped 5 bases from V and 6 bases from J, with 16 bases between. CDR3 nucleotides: TGTGCCAGCAGTCCCGTCCGGCAGGGCTATGAAAAACTGTTTTTT. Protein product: CASSPVRQGYEKLFF.

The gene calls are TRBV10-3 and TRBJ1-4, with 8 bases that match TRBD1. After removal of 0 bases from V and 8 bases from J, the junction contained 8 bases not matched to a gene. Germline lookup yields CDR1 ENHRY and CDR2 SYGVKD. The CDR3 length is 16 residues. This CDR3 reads CAISESSRGRREKLFF. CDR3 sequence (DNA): TGTGCCATCAGTGAGTCTTCCAGGGGGCGTCGAGAAAAACTGTTTTTT.

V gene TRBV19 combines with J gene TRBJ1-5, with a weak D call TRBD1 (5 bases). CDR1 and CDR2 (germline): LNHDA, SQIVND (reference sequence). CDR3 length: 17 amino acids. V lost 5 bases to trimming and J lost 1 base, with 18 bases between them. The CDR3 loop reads CASSLARVFTSNQPQHF. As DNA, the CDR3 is TGTGCCAGTAGTCTGGCCAGGGTCTTTACGAGCAATCAGCCCCAGCATTTT.

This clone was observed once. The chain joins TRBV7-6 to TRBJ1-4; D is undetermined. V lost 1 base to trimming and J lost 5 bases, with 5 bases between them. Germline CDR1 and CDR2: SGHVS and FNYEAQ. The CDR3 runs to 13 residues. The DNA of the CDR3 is TGTGCCAGCAGCTTAGGGGTGAATGAAAAACTGTTTTTT. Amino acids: CASSLGVNEKLFF. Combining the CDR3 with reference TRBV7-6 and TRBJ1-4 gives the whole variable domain GAGVSQSPRYKVTKRGQDVALRCDPISGHVSLYWYRQALGQGPEFLTYFNYEAQQDKSGLPNDRFSAERPEGSISTLTIQRTEQRDSAMYRCASSLGVNEKLFFGSGTQLSVL.

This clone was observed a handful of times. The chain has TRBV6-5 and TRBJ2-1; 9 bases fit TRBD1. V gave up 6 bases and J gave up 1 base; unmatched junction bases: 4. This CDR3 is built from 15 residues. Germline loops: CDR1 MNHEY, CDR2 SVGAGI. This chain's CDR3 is CASSPDRGSYNEQFF. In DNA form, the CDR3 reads TGTGCCAGCAGCCCCGACAGGGGGTCCTACAATGAGCAGTTCTTC.

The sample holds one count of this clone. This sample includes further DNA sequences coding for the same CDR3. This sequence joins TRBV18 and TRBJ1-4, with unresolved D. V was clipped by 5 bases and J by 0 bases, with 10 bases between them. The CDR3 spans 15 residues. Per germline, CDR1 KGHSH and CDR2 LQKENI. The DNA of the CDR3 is TGTGCCAGCTCAGGAGCAGGTGCAACTAATGAAAAACTGTTTTTT. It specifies CASSGAGATNEKLFF.

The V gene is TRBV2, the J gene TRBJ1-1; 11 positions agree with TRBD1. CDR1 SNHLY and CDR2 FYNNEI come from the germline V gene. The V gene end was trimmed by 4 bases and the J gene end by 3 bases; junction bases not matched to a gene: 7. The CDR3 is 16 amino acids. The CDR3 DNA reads TGTGCCAGCAGTGGTGGGACAGGGGGTTCAGACACTGAAGCTTTCTTT. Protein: CASSGGTGGSDTEAFF.

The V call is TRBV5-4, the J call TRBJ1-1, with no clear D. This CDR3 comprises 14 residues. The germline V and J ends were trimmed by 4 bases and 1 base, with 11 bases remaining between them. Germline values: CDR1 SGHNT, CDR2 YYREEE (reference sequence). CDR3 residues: CASSPNDRNTEAFF. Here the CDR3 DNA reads TGTGCCAGCAGCCCAAATGACCGGAACACTGAAGCTTTCTTT.

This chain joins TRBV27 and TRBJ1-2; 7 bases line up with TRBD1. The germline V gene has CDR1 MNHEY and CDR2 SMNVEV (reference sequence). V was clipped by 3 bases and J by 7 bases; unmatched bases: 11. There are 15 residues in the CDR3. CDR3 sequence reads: CASSFRPGQMGGYTF. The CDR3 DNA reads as TGTGCCAGCAGTTTTCGCCCGGGACAGATGGGTGGCTACACCTTC.

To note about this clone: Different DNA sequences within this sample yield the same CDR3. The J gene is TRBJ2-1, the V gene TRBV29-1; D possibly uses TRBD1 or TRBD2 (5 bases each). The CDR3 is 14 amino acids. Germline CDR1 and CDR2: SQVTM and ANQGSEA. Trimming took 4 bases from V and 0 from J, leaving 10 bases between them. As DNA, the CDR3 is TGCAGCGTTGTTTGGGGGAGCTCCTACAATGAGCAGTTCTTC. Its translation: CSVVWGSSYNEQFF.

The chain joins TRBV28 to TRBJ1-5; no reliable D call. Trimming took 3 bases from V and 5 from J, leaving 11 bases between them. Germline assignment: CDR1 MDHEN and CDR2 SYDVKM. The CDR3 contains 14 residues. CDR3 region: CASSFSPQHQPQHF. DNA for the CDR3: TGTGCCAGCAGTTTTAGTCCCCAGCATCAGCCCCAGCATTTT.

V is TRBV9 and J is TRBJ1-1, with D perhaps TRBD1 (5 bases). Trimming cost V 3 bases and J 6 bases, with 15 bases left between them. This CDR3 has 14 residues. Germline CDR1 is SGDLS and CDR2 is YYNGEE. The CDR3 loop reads CASSGLVGGAEAFF. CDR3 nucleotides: TGTGCCAGCAGCGGCCTTGTGGGGGGTGCTGAAGCTTTCTTT. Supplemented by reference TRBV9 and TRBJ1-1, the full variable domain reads DSGVTQTPKHLITATGQRVTLRCSPRSGDLSVYWYQQSLDQGLQFLIQYYNGEERAKGNILERFSAQQFPDLHSELNLSSLELGDSALYFCASSGLVGGAEAFFGQGTRLTVV.

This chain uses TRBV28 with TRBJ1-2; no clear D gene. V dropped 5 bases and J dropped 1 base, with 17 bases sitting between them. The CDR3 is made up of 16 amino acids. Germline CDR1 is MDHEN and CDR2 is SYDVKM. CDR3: CASSPFGKPHNYGYTF. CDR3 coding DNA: TGTGCCAGCAGTCCCTTCGGTAAACCGCATAACTATGGCTACACCTTC.

The CDR3 loop is CASSADRLTGELFF. As DNA, the CDR3 is TGCGCCAGCAGCGCCGACAGACTCACCGGGGAGCTGTTTTTT. V gene TRBV5-1 combines with J gene TRBJ2-2; a weak D match, TRBD1 (5 bases). Germline V gene lookup returns CDR1 SGHRS and CDR2 YFSETQ. This CDR3 is 14 amino acids long. With 4 bases removed from V and 4 bases from J, the gap between germline ends came to 11 bases.

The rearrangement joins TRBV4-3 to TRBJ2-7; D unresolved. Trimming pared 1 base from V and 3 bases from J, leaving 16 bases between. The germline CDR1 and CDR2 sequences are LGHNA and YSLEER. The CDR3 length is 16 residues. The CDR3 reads CASSQGLPASFYEQYF. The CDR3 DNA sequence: TGCGCCAGCAGCCAAGGTCTTCCGGCATCATTCTACGAGCAGTACTTC.

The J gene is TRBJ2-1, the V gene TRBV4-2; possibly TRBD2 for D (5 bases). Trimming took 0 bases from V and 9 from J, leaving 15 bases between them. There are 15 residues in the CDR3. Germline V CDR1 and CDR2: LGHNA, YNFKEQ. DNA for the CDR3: TGTGCCAGCAGCCAAGAGATAACTAGTGCGACTGAGCAGTTCTTC. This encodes CASSQEITSATEQFF.

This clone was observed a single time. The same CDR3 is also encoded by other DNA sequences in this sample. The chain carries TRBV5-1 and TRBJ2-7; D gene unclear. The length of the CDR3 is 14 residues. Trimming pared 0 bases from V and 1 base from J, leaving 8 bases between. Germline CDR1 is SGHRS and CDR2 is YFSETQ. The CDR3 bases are TGCGCCAGCAGCTTGGAACCGGCATCCTACGAGCAGTACTTC. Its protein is CASSLEPASYEQYF.